These T cell receptor beta chains were read from a single sample in a study of blood T cell repertoires in COVID-19. The repertoire was sequenced with immunoSEQ multiplex PCR; TCRdb's copy has only in-frame clones and lacks some. Counted here are 160,000 or so clones, 85% occurring once; the ten biggest clones make up around 5%. Sequencing used peripheral blood. The receptors shown here come from a woman aged 45-59 years with COVID-19, enrolled during active disease. CDR3s include the opening cysteine and the closing phenylalanine or tryptophan. For some rows the clone size is stated as once, few or many, or as a class when expanded; others skip it.

TRBJ1-1 TRBV6-4 NA CASSDSSVRQGKGNTEAFF
TRBJ1-4 TRBV6-5 NA CASGRTHEKLFF
TRBJ1-1 TRBV6-5 NA CASSSGQHLLEAFF
TRBJ1-6 TRBV28 NA CASNWGGDSSPLHF
TRBJ2-1 TRBV28 NA CASRALAGDYNEQFF
TRBJ2-2 TRBV5-4 NA CASSGQLTGELFF
TRBJ2-1 TRBV18 NA CASSITGYSYNEQFF
TRBJ2-5 TRBV30 NA CAWSGGTGGVETQYF
TRBJ2-7 TRBV28 NA CASSPWAGVRNEQYF
TRBJ2-5 TRBV6-5 NA CASSYQRGGQETQYF
TRBJ2-5 TRBV7-6 NA CASNQQGWETQYF
TRBJ2-3 TRBV5-1 NA CASSKGLAADTQYF
TRBJ1-2 TRBV4-1 NA CASSQAGIPGYGYTF
TRBJ1-5 TRBV3-1/TRBV3-2 NA CASSQGPPTGWSNQPQHF
TRBJ2-1 TRBV20-1 NA CSASRAGGLSNEQFF
TRBJ2-1 TRBV2 NA CASNPGQGYNEQFF
TRBJ1-6 TRBV9 NA CASSVEGGLNNSPLHF
TRBJ1-6 TRBV4-1 NA CASSQGLARSYNSPLHF
TRBJ2-1 TRBV7-9 NA CASSLAALAGNEQFF
TRBJ2-7 TRBV7-2 NA CASSSGTGLEQYF
TRBJ1-2 TRBV12-5 NA CASGWGDRAYGYTF
TRBJ2-7 TRBV6-5 NA CASSQGLAYEQYF
TRBJ2-6 TRBV7-9 NA CASSPSQAASGANVLTF
TRBJ2-7 TRBV7-8 NA CASSLVPTYEQYF
TRBJ2-7 TRBV6-5 NA CASSYEGTSMYEQYF
TRBJ1-3 TRBV7-6 NA CASSLSEGNTIYF
TRBJ1-5 TRBV19 NA CASTQTGLGSNQPQHF
TRBJ1-4 TRBV27 NA CASRGGRGNEKLFF
TRBJ2-5 TRBV4-3 NA CASSQGWGQGLAGGYQETQYF
TRBJ1-5 TRBV2 NA CASSRQGNQPQHF
TRBJ2-2 TRBV7-7 once CASSLSGQGSGELFF
TRBJ1-5 TRBV18 NA CASSPQGGEQPQHF
TRBJ1-2 TRBV7-9 many CASSHTGGAHNYGYTF
TRBJ1-1 TRBV30 NA CAWSLAFEAFF
TRBJ1-5 TRBV7-2 few CASSLGAHNQPQHF
TRBJ1-5 TRBV28 NA CASSLYQQGEHF
TRBJ2-3 TRBV10-3 NA CAIRPQGAEKDF
TRBJ2-1 TRBV6-2/TRBV6-3 NA CASNPGGAVSYNEQFF
TRBJ2-1 TRBV29-1 NA CSVAASGGSLSYNEQFF
TRBJ1-3 TRBV7-3 NA CASSTTQGNTIYF
TRBJ1-5 TRBV19 NA CASRTGRQPQHF
TRBJ1-2 TRBV7-9 NA CASSLGQEIYGYTF
TRBJ2-2 TRBV19 NA CASSMWDKGPFANTGELFF
TRBJ1-2 TRBV6-5 once CASSNRGSPYGYTF
TRBJ2-3 TRBV6-1 NA CASSEWTATDTQYF
TRBJ1-2 TRBV4-1 NA CASRQDARGTGVYGYTF
TRBJ1-2 TRBV7-2 NA CASSLDWGLGSYGYTF
TRBJ1-1 TRBV7-3 NA CASSLWLNTEAFF
TRBJ2-3 TRBV7-9 NA CASSLAKWWERGAGDTQYF